One and the same sample provided the 10 T cell receptor beta chains below, sequenced in a study of circulating CD8 cells and anti-PD-1 response in melanoma. Four subsets defined by PD-1 and/or TIGIT were sorted from live CD3+CD8+TCRalphabeta+ cells. Using approximately 15 ng of total RNA, TCR libraries were made with the QIAseq Immune Repertoire TCR panel. TCRdb itself ran the reads through MiXCR, one entry per CDR3 protein. The table shows around 210 distinct CDR3 sequences, with approximately 5.3% occurring only once. Material: CD8+ T cells from PBMCs, obtained at baseline or after one month of anti-PD-1 therapy (not recorded which). These receptor sequences come from a human donor with melanoma.

This clonotype is termed medium-sized. This chain links TRBV2 with TRBJ1-4; unclear D gene. Germline lookup yields CDR1 SNHLY and CDR2 FYNNEI. The CDR3 has 15 amino acids. Trimming cost V 7 bases and J 1 base, with 13 bases left between them. CDR3 region: CASTWMGITNEKLFF. The CDR3 DNA is TGTGCCAGCACCTGGATGGGTATAACTAATGAAAAACTGTTTTTT. Filled out from reference TRBV2 and TRBJ1-4, the complete variable domain reads EPEVTQTPSHQVTQMGQEVILRCVPISNHLYFYWYRQILGQKVEFLVSFYNNEISEKSEIFDDQFSVERPDGSNFTLKIRSTKLEDSAMYFCASTWMGITNEKLFFGSGTQLSVL.

V gene TRBV19 combines with J gene TRBJ1-1; D is ambiguous. This CDR3 contains 13 residues. V lost 6 bases and J lost 0, with 8 bases in between. The germline V gene has CDR1 LNHDA and CDR2 SQIVND (reference sequence). Here the CDR3 reads CASSFSLNTEAFF. The CDR3 DNA sequence: TGTGCCAGTAGCTTTTCATTGAACACTGAAGCTTTCTTT.

A few counts support this clonotype. The rearrangement joins TRBV20-1 to TRBJ1-1; D is unresolved. The CDR3 extends over 13 amino acids. The V end was cut by 6 bases, the J end by 6 bases, with 17 bases between. Looked up from germline, CDR1 is DFQATT and CDR2 is SNEGSKA (reference sequence). The CDR3 DNA follows: TGCAGTGCCCCTGATCCCGATGGGGCTGAAGCTTTCTTT. Protein sequence: CSAPDPDGAEAFF.

Worth noting for this clonotype: This may be a read error, as it is one base from a much larger clone. The genes are TRBV12-5 and TRBJ1-1; 10 positions agree with TRBD1. The CDR3 loop spans 14 amino acids. J lost 5 bases, V lost 9 bases, and 9 bases had no gene match. In germline, CDR1 is LGHNT, CDR2 FRNRAP. The CDR3 DNA reads as TGTGCTAGAGGTCCGGGACAGGGGCGGACTGAAGCTTTCTTT. It is translated as CARGPGQGRTEAFF.

This clonotype is classed as hyperexpanded. J is TRBJ2-1 and V is TRBV27, with TRBD1 as a possible D gene (5 bases). Per the germline V gene, CDR1 is MNHEY and CDR2 is SMNVEV (reference sequence). Trimming shortened V by 3 bases and J by 1 base, and 10 bases separated the two germline ends. This CDR3 has 15 amino acids. The CDR3 DNA reads as TGTGCCAGCAGTTTTAGCAGGGTGTCCTACAATGAGCAGTTCTTC. This translates into CASSFSRVSYNEQFF.

This clonotype is medium-sized in the sample. The chain couples TRBV12-3 or TRBV12-4 to TRBJ1-1, with D uncertain. This CDR3 comprises 15 residues. The germline V and J ends were trimmed by 1 base and 0 bases, with 9 bases remaining between them. CDR3 bases: TGTGCCAGCAGTTTAGGAGATACTATGAACACTGAAGCTTTCTTT. Translation: CASSLGDTMNTEAFF.

Judged by abundance, this clonotype is hyperexpanded. The junction and the germline gene differ at one end; a read error may be behind it. The chain recombines TRBV7-7 with TRBJ2-3; D uncertain. This CDR3 region has 15 residues. In germline, CDR1 is SSHAT, CDR2 FNYEAQ (reference sequence). The CDR3 coding sequence is TGTGCTAGCAGCTTAGCCCCAGGCGATCAGGATACGCAGTATTTT. Residues: CASSLAPGDQDTQYF.

This clonotype counts as hyperexpanded. The CDR3 is CSVEAPGPWRTEAFF. The CDR3 DNA follows: TGCAGCGTTGAAGCCCCCGGGCCCTGGAGGACTGAAGCTTTCTTT. The rearrangement uses TRBV29-1 and TRBJ1-1; D is ambiguous. The germline V gene has CDR1 SQVTM and CDR2 ANQGSEA. V lost 1 base, J lost 5 bases, and 17 bases lay in between. CDR3 length: 15 amino acids.

Judged by abundance, this clonotype is large. The chain uses TRBV9 and TRBJ2-3; D could derive from TRBD1 or TRBD2 (6 bases each). The CDR3 contains 16 residues. V lost 4 bases to trimming and J lost 5 bases, with 20 bases between them. Looked up from germline, CDR1 is SGDLS and CDR2 is YYNGEE. CDR3 protein: CASSPPRRGDGDTQYF. In nucleotides, the CDR3 is TGTGCCAGCAGCCCTCCCCGGAGGGGGGATGGAGATACGCAGTATTTT.

By its share, this clonotype is medium-sized. V usage is TRBV18 and J usage is TRBJ2-7, with D perhaps TRBD1 or TRBD2 (6 bases each). Trimming cost V 1 base and J 1 base, with 17 bases left between them. Germline V gene lookup returns CDR1 KGHSH and CDR2 LQKENI. CDR3 length equals 17 residues. The CDR3 nucleotides read TGTGCCAGCTCACCACTCGGGGAGGACAGATCATCCTACGAGCAGTACTTC. Its translation is CASSPLGEDRSSYEQYF.